One T cell receptor (beta chain) is described in this entry. Which antigen it targets is not known. No per-base quality is available; no much larger clone lies one base away. This sample was taken from a study of shared T cell receptors in the human thymus (dated by TCRdb to the early 2020s). Regarding the complete study: The study examined how self-reactive, shared T-cell receptor alpha chains are generated in the human thymus.

Reading from cysteine to phenylalanine, the CDR3 counts 17 amino acids. Here the CDR3 DNA is all that survives: 51 bases in frame from base 1. CDR1 is given as SEHNR and CDR2 as FQNEAQ, both from the germline V gene (reference sequence). Unmatched junction bases come to 15, with V trimmed by 4 bases and J by 8 bases. To prepare the library, the immunoSEQ multiplex PCR assay was applied. As stored in TCRdb, this immuneACCESS dataset retains in-frame rearrangements with V and J assigned. A fraction of the clones does not appear; measured against another copy, unresolved V genes explain less than half of the discrepancy, and the remainder lacks a known reason. The sample table records hundreds of thousands of clones; 75% to 85% of these occur just once. Jointly, the top ten make up around 0.013% of the sample. These data were likewise used in another study, on human thymus T cells. As that second study puts it: The donors were immunologically healthy infants in Finland who had open corrective cardiac surgery for congenital heart defects. Thymus tissue was collected as surgical resects that were removed during corrective cardiac surgery. Usage of V and J gene segments appeared to be biased in both the thymic and the peripheral blood repertoires. According to the related research, thymic TCR repertoires were highly overlapping among unrelated individuals. The study described the TCR alpha and beta repertoires in under 10 infant thymus samples and a few matching peripheral blood samples. Donor ages ranging from 7 to 244 days were recorded, and over 5 male and a couple of female infants were included in the cohort. Thymocytes were mechanically released from the tissue and were stored as pellets of roughly 9-30 million cells at -70 degrees C. Genomic DNA was extracted from frozen cell pellets with a QIAsymphony instrument. The immunoSEQ multiplex PCR assay was used to amplify the TCRB and TCRAD loci from a standardized amount of quality-controlled genomic DNA. The amplicons spanned the V(D)J region and were long enough to cover the CDR3 and allow V and J genes to be identified. The amplicons were sequenced on an Illumina platform via the commercial immunoSEQ service. Primer bias and sequencing errors were corrected as previously described, and TCRAD and TCRB definitions were based on the IMGT database. The repertoires were analysed using immunoSEQ Analyzer 3.0 and VDJTools for basic statistics, V/J segment usage, diversity estimates, rarefaction and pairwise overlap. Diversity was estimated with Chao1, ChaoE, Efron-Thisted, Shannon and inverse Simpson indices, and also on datasets down-sampled to the smallest sample. Repertoire overlap used strict matching of CDR3 nucleotide sequence, V gene and J gene, with Jaccard-based multidimensional scaling clustering. On average, thymus samples gave 800,000 or so unique TCRB clonotypes, whereas blood samples gave about 84,000.

The source is a boy in the first two years of life with a congenital heart defect. Donor details come from another sample of the same person, matched by shared clones. Source material: thymocytes. The rearrangement combines TRBV7-9 with TRBJ2-1, with 9 bases matching TRBD2. The CDR3 amino acid sequence is: CASSSTFGGTSRYEQFF. The DNA reads TGTGCCAGCAGCTCAACCTTTGGTGGGACTAGCCGATATGAGCAGTTCTTC.